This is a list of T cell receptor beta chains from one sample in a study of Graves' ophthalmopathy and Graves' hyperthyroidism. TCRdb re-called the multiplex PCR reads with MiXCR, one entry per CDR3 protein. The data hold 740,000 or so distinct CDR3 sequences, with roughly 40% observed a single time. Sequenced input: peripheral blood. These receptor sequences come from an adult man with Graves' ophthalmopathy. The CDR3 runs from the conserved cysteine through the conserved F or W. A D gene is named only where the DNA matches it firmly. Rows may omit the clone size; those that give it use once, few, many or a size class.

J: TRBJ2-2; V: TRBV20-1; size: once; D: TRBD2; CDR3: CSARAATSGVTGELFF; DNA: TGCAGTGCTAGAGCCGCAACTAGCGGGGTAACCGGGGAGCTGTTTTTT
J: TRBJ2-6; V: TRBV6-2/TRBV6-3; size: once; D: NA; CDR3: CASSIQTPSGANVLTF; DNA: TGTGCCAGCAGTATACAGACCCCCTCTGGGGCCAACGTCCTGACTTTC
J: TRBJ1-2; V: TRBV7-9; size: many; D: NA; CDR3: CASSPNTANYGYTF; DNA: TGTGCCAGCAGCCCTAACACAGCCAACTATGGCTACACCTTC
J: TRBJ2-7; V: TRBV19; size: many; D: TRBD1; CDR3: CASSRDSSSYEQYF; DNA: TGTGCCAGTAGTAGGGACAGCAGCTCCTACGAGCAGTACTTC
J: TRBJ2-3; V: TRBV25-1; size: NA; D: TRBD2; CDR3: CASTSSGRGTDTQYF; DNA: TGTGCCAGCACTAGTAGCGGGAGGGGCACAGATACGCAGTATTTT
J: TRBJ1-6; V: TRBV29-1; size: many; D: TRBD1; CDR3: CSVQGAESSPLHF; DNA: TGCAGCGTGCAGGGGGCGGAAAGTTCACCCCTCCACTTT
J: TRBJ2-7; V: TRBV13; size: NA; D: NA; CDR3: CASSPGAHSYEQYF; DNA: TGTGCCAGCAGCCCAGGGGCCCATTCCTACGAGCAGTACTTC
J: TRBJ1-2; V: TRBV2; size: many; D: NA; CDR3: CASSGQELLNGYTF; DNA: TGTGCCAGCAGTGGACAGGAGCTCTTGAATGGCTACACCTTC
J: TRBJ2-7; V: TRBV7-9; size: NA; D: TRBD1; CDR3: CASSLAGQGDYEQYF; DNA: TGTGCCAGCAGCTTAGCAGGACAGGGGGACTACGAGCAGTACTTC
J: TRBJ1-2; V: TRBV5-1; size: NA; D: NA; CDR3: CASSLVLRGSYGYTF; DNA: TGCGCCAGCAGCTTGGTGCTTCGGGGAAGCTATGGCTACACCTTC
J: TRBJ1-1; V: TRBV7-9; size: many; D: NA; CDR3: CASSLLGNTEAFF; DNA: TGTGCCAGCAGCTTACTCGGGAACACTGAAGCTTTCTTT
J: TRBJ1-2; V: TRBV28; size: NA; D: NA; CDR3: CASTTGAYGYTF; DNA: TGTGCCAGCACCACCGGGGCCTATGGCTACACCTTC
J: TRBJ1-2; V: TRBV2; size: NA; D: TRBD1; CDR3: CASSLLRDRGLYGYTF; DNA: TGTGCCAGCAGTTTATTAAGGGACAGGGGTCTGTATGGCTACACCTTC
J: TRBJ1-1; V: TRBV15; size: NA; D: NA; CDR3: CATWSGVVGDKAFF; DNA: TGTGCCACCTGGAGTGGAGTTGTAGGAGATAAAGCTTTCTTT
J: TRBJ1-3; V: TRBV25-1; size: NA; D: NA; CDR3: CASSDSAGSGSGNTIYF; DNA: TGTGCCAGCAGTGATTCAGCCGGGAGTGGCTCTGGAAACACCATATATTTT
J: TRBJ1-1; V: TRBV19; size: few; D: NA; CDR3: CASSIQGPTEAFF; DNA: TGTGCCAGTAGTATACAGGGTCCCACTGAAGCTTTCTTT
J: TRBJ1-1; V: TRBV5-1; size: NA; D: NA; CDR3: CASSINSGTNTEAFF; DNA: TGCGCCAGCAGCATTAATTCAGGAACCAACACTGAAGCTTTCTTT
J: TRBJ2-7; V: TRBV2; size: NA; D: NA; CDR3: CASSMMPGFYEQYF; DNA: TGTGCCAGCAGCATGATGCCCGGTTTCTACGAGCAGTACTTC
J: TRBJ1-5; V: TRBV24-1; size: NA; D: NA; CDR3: CASSLGQYNQPQHF; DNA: TGTGCCAGCAGTCTTGGACAGTACAATCAGCCCCAGCATTTT
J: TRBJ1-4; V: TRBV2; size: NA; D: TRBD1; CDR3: CASSSDRGKLFF; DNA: TGTGCCAGCAGTTCCGACAGGGGAAAACTGTTTTTT
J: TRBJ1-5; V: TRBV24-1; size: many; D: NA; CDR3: CATSAGDTNQPQHF; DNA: TGTGCCACCAGTGCAGGGGATACCAATCAGCCCCAGCATTTT
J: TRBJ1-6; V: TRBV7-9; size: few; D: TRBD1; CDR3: CASSPRGTGASNSPLHF; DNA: TGTGCCAGCAGCCCCCGCGGGACAGGGGCGAGTAATTCACCCCTCCACTTT
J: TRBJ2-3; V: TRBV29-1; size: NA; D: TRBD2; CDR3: CSGRLAGNPSTDTQYF; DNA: TGCAGCGGCCGACTAGCGGGCAACCCTAGCACAGATACGCAGTATTTT
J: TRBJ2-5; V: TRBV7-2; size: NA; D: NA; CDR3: CASSLALGGTQYF; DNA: TGTGCCAGCAGCTTAGCGTTGGGGGGGACCCAGTACTTC
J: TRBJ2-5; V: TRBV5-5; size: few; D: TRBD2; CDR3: CASSWTSGRMAETQYF; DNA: TGTGCCAGCAGCTGGACTAGCGGGAGAATGGCAGAGACCCAGTACTTC
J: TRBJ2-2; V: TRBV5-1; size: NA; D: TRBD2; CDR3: CASSLELAGGELFF; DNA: TGCGCCAGCAGCTTGGAACTAGCGGGCGGGGAGCTGTTTTTT
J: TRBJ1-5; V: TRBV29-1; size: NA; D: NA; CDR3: CSVHRGGQPQHF; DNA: TGCAGCGTTCATCGGGGGGGACAGCCCCAGCATTTT
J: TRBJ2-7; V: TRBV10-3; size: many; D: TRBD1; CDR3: CAISESGGAISYEQYF; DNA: TGTGCCATCAGTGAGTCAGGGGGCGCGATATCCTACGAGCAGTACTTC
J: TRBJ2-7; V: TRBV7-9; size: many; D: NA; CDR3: CASSLMLGGHEQYF; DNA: TGTGCCAGCAGCTTAATGTTGGGCGGACACGAGCAGTACTTC
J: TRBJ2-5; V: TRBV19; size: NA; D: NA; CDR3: CASSKSSRQGPWETQYF; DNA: TGTGCCAGTAGTAAGTCCTCGAGGCAGGGCCCGTGGGAGACCCAGTACTTC
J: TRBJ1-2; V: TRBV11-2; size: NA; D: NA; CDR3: CASSSRGENYNYGYTF; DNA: TGTGCCAGCAGCAGCCGGGGGGAGAATTATAACTATGGCTACACCTTC
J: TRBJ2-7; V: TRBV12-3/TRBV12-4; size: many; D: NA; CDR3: CASSLRGNEQYF; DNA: TGTGCCAGCAGTTTAAGGGGTAACGAGCAGTACTTC
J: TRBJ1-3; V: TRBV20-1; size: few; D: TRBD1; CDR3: CSARMGTASGNTIYF; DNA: TGCAGTGCTAGAATGGGGACAGCCTCTGGAAACACCATATATTTT
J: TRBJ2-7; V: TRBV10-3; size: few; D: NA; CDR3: CAISSARDGGQYEQYF; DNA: TGTGCCATCAGCTCAGCCAGGGATGGGGGTCAATACGAGCAGTACTTC
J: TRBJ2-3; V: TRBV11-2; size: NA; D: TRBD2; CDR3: CASSKRLAGGRNTDTQYF; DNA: TGTGCCAGCAGCAAGAGGCTAGCGGGGGGACGTAACACAGATACGCAGTATTTT
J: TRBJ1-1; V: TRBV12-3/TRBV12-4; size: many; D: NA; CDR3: CASSFGPNTEAFF; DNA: TGTGCCAGCAGCTTTGGGCCGAACACTGAAGCTTTCTTT